The clone carrying this T cell receptor (beta chain) was observed at least ten times. Its specificity is not known. What was amplified from RNA transcripts were TCR beta CDR3 regions. A set of HTBI primers served as the primers for a first-round RT-PCR of the TCR CDR3. TCRdb used MiXCR to reprocess the multiplex PCR reads, holding one entry per CDR3 protein. The sample contains hundreds of thousands of distinct CDR3 sequences, 15% to 20% of which appear only once. The record originates from a study of T cells in Graves' hyperthyroidism and ophthalmopathy. The study, taken as a whole, reports: It was a median roughly six months before onset that the model predicted ophthalmopathy.

V gave up 0 bases and J gave up 2 bases; unmatched junction bases: 8. This CDR3 comprises 17 residues. Germline CDR1 is MGHRA and CDR2 is YSYEKL. The V call is TRBV4-1, the J call TRBJ2-5, with TRBD2 matching over 8 bases. Source material: blood. The TCR sequence derives from a man aged 35-49 years with Graves' ophthalmopathy. Written as DNA, the CDR3 is TGCGCCAGCAGCCAAGATGGAGCGGGGGCTCAACAAGAGACCCAGTACTTC. It yields the protein CASSQDGAGAQQETQYF.